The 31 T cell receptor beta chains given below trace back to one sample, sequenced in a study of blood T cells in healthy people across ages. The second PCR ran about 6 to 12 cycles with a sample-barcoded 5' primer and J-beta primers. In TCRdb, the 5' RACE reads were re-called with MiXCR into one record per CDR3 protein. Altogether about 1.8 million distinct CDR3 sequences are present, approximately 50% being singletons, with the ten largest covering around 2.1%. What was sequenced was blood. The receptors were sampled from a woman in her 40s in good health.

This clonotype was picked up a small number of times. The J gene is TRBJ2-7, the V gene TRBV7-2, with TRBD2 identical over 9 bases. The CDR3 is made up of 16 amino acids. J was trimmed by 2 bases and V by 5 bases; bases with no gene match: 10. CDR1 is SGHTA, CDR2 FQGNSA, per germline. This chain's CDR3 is CASSILGQRGAYEQYF. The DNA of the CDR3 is TGTGCCAGCAGCATACTAGGACAGCGGGGGGCCTACGAGCAGTACTTC.

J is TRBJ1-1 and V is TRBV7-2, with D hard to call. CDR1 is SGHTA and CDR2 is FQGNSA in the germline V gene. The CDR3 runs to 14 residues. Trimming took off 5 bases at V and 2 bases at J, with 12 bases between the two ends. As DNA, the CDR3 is TGTGCCAGCAGCCCCCTATGGTTCAACACTGAAGCTTTCTTT. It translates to CASSPLWFNTEAFF. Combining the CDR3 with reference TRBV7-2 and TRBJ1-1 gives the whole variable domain GAGVSQSPSNKVTEKGKDVELRCDPISGHTALYWYRQSLGQGLEFLIYFQGNSAPDKSGLPSDRFSAERTGGSVSTLTIQRTQQEDSAVYLCASSPLWFNTEAFFGQGTRLTVV.

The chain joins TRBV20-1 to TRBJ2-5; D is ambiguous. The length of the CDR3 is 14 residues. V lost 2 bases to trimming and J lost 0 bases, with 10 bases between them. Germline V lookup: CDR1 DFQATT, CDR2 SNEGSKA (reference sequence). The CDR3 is CSARTVRYQETQYF. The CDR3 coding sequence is TGCAGTGCTAGAACCGTAAGGTACCAAGAGACCCAGTACTTC.

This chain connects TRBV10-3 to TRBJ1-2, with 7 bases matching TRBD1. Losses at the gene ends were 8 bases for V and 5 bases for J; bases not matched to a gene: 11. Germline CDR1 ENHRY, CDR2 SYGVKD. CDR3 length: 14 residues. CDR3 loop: CAIGGQTFRYGYTF. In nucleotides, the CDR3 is TGTGCCATCGGGGGACAGACCTTTCGTTATGGCTACACCTTC.

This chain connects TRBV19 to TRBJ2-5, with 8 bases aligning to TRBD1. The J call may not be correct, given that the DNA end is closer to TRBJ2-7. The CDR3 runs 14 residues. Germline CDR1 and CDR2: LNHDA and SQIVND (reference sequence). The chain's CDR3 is CASSTPQGVDEQYF. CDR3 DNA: TGTGCCAGTAGTACCCCACAGGGGGTGGACGAGCAGTACTTC.

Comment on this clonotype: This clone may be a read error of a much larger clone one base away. The CDR3 DNA reads TGTGCCAGCAACGCGACAGGGATCCAAGAGACCCAGTACTTC. It encodes CASNATGIQETQYF. The chain couples TRBV9 to TRBJ2-5, with 7 bases matching TRBD1. The germline CDR1 and CDR2 sequences are SGDLS and YYNGEE. The CDR3 runs 14 residues. Trimming removed 6 bases from V and 1 base from J; junction bases left unmatched: 6.

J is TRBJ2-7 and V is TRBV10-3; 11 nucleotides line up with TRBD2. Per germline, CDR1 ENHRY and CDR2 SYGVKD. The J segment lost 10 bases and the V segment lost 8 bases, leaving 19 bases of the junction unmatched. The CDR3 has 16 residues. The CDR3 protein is CAISRELTSGEEAQYF. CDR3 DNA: TGTGCCATCTCAAGGGAACTGACTAGCGGGGAAGAGGCCCAGTACTTC.

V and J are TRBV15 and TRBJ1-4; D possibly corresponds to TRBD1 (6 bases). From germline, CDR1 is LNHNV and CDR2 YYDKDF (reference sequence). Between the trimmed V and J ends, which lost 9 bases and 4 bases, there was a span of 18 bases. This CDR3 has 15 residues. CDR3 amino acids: CATTGRGGHNEKLFF. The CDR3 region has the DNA TGTGCCACGACCGGGAGAGGGGGTCATAATGAAAAACTGTTTTTT.

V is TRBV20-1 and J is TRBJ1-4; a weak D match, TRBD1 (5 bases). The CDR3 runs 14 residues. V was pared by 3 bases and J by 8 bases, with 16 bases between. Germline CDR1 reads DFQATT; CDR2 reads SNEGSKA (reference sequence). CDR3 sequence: CSARKVGGGEKLFF. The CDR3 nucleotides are TGCAGTGCTAGGAAGGTCGGGGGTGGGGAAAAACTGTTTTTT.

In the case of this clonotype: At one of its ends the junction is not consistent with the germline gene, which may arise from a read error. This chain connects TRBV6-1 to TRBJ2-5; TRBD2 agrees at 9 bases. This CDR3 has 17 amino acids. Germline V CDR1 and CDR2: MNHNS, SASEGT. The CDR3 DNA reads TGTGCCAGCAGCGAAGAAGAAAGGGGACTAGCCCAAGAGACCCAGTACTTC. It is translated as CASSEEERGLAQETQYF.

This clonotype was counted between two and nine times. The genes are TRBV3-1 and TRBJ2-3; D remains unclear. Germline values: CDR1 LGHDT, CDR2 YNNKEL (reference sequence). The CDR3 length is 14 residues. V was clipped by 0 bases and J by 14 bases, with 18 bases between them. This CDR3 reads CASSQDLTTYNPYF. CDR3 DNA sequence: TGTGCCAGCAGCCAAGATCTGACGACCTATAATCCGTATTTT.

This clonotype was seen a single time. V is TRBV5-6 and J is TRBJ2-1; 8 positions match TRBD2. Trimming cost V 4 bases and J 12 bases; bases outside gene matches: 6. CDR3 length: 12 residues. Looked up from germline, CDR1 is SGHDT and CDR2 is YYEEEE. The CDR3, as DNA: TGTGCCAGCAGCCACAACGCGGGGGGGCAGTTCTTC. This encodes CASSHNAGGQFF.

CDR3 region: CASSPNRDAEYSNQPQHF. CDR3 sequence (DNA): TGTGCCAGCAGTCCGAACCGGGACGCGGAGTATAGCAATCAGCCCCAGCATTTT. The rearrangement joins TRBV6-2 or TRBV6-3 to TRBJ1-5; D is possibly TRBD1 (5 bases). V shed 5 bases and J shed 0 bases, with 20 bases lying between them. The CDR3 length is 18 residues. CDR1 and CDR2 (germline): MNHEY, SVGEGT.

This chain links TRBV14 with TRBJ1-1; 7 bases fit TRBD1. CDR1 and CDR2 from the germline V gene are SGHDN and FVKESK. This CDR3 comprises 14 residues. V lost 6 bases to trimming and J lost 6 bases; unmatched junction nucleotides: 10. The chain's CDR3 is CASSRDRERAEAFF. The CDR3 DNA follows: TGTGCCAGCAGTCGTGACAGGGAGAGGGCTGAAGCTTTCTTT.

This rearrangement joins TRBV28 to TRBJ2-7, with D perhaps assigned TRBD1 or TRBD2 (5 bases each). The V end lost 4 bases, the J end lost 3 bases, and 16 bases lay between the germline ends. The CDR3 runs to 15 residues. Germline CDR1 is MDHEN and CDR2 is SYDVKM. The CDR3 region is CASSSHSGQLYEQYF. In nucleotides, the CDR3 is TGTGCCAGCAGTTCCCACTCGGGGCAGCTCTACGAGCAGTACTTC.

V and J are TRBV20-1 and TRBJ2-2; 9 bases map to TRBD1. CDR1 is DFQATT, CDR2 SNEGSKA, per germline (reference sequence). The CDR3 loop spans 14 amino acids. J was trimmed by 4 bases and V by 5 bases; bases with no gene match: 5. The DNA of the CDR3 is TGCAGTGCTCCGGGACAGGGTCGCACCGGGGAGCTGTTTTTT. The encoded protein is CSAPGQGRTGELFF.

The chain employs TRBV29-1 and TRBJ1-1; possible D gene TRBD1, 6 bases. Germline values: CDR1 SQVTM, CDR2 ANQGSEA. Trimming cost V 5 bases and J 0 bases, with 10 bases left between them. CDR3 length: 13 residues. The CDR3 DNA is TGCAGCGTTCAGGGGTTGATGAACACTGAAGCTTTCTTT. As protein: CSVQGLMNTEAFF.

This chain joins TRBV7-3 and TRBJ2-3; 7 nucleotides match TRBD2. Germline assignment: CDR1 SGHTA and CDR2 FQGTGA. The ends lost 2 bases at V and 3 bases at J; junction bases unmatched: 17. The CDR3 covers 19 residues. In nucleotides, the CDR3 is TGTGCCAGCAGCTTACGTCCCGTTCTGGAAGGGGAGGGAACAGATACGCAGTATTTT. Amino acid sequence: CASSLRPVLEGEGTDTQYF.

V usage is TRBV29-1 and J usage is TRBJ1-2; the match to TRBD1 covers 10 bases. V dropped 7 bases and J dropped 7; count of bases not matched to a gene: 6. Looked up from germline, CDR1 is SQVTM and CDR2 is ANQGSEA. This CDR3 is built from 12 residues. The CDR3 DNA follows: TGCAGCGCCGGGACAGGGGATCTTGGCTACACCTTC. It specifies CSAGTGDLGYTF.

DNA for the CDR3: TGTGCCAGCAGCTTAGGTCTAGCGGGGAGCTATACGCAGTATTTT. Its protein is CASSLGLAGSYTQYF. This chain links TRBV11-1 with TRBJ2-3; 9 bases agree with TRBD2. V shed 1 base, J shed 7 bases, and the junction held 6 bases outside the gene matches. The CDR3 has 15 residues. Germline values: CDR1 SGHAT, CDR2 FQDESV (reference sequence). Using reference TRBV11-1 and TRBJ2-3 for the parts outside the CDR3, the full variable domain is EAEVAQSPRYKITEKSQAVAFWCDPISGHATLYWYRQILGQGPELLVQFQDESVVDDSQLPKDRFSAERLKGVDSTLKIQPAELGDSAMYLCASSLGLAGSYTQYFGPGTRLTVL.

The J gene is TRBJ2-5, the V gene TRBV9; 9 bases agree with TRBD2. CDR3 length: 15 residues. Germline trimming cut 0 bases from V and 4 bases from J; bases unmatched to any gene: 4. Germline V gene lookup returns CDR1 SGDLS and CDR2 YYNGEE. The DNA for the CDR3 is TGTGCCAGCAGCGTAGGTAGTAGCGGGGGAGAGACCCAGTACTTC. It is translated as CASSVGSSGGETQYF.

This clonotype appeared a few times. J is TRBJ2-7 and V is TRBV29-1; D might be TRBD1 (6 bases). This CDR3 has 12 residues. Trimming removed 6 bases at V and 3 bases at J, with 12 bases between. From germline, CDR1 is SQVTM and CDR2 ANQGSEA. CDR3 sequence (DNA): TGCAGCGTGAGGGACATTCGCTACGAGCAGTACTTC. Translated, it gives CSVRDIRYEQYF.

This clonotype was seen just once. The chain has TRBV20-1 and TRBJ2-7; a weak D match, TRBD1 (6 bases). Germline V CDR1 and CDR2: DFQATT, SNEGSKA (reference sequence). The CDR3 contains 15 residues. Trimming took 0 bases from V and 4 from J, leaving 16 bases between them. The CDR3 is CSARDRQEQGYEQYF. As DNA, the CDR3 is TGCAGTGCTAGAGATCGCCAAGAGCAGGGGTACGAGCAGTACTTC.

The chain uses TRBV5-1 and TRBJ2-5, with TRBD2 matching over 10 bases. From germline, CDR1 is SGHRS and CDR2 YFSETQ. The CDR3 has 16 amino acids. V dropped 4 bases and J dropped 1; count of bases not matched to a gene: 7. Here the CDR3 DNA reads TGCGCCAGCAGCCTAGCTAGCGGGGGATCCCAAGAGACCCAGTACTTC. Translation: CASSLASGGSQETQYF.

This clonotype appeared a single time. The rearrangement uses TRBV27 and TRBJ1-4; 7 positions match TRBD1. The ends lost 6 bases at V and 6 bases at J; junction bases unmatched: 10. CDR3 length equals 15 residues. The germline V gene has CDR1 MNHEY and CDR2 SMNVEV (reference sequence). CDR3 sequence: CASSPRRTGYEKLFF. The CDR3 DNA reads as TGTGCCAGCAGCCCCCGTAGGACAGGATATGAAAAACTGTTTTTT.

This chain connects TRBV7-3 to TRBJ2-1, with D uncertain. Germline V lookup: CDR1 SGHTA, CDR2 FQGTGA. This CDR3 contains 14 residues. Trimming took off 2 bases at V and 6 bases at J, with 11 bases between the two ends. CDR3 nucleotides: TGTGCCAGCAGCTTATCGACCGCCTTCAATGAGCAGTTCTTC. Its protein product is CASSLSTAFNEQFF.

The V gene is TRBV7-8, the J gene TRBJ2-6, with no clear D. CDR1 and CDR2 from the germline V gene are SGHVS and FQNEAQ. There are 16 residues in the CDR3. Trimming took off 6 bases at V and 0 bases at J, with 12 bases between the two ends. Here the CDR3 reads CASRDHGVSGANVLTF. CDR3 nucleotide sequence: TGTGCCAGCAGGGATCATGGGGTCTCTGGGGCCAACGTCCTGACTTTC.

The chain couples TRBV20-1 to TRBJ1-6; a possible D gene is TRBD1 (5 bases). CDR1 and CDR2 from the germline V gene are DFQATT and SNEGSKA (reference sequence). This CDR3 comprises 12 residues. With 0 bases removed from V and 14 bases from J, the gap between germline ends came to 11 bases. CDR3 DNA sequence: TGCAGTGCTAGAGAACAGGCGTTCACCCTCCACTTT. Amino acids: CSAREQAFTLHF.

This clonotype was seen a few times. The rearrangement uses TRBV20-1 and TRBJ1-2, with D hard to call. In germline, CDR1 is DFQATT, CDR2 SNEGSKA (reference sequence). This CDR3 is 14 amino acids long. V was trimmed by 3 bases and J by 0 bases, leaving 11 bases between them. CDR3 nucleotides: TGCAGTGCTAGCGGGCTCCTTTCTAACTATGGCTACACCTTC. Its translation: CSASGLLSNYGYTF.

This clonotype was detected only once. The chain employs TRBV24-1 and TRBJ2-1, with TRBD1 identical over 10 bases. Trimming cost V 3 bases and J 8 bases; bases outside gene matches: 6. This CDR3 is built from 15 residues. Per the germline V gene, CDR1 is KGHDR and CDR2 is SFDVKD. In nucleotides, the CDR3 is TGTGCCACCAGTGATCGCGGGACAGGGGACCATGAGCAGTTCTTC. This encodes CATSDRGTGDHEQFF.

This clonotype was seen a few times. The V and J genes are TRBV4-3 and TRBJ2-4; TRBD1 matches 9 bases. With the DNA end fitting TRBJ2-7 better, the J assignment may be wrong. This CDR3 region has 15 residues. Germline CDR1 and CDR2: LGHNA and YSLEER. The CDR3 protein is CASSQATGGIYEQYF. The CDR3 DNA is TGCGCCAGCAGCCAAGCCACAGGGGGCATCTACGAGCAGTACTTC.